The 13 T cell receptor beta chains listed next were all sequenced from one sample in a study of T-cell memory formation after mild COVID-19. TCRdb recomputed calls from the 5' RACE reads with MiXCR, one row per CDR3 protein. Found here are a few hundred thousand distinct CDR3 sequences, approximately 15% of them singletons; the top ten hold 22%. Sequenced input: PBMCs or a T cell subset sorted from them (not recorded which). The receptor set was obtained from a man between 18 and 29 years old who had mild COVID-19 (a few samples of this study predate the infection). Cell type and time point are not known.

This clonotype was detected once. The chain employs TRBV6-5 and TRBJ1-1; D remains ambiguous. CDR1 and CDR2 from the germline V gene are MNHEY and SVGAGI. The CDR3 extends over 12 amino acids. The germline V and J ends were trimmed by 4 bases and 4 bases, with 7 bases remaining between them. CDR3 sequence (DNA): TGTGCCAGCAGTTCGCGGGGCACTGAAGCTTTCTTT. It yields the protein CASSSRGTEAFF.

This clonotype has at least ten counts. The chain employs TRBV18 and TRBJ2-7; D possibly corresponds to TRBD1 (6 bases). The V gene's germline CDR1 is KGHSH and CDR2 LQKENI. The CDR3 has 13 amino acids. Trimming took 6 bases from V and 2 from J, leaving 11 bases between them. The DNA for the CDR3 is TGTGCCAGCTCCTCCGGGACAACCTACGAGCAGTACTTC. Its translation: CASSSGTTYEQYF.

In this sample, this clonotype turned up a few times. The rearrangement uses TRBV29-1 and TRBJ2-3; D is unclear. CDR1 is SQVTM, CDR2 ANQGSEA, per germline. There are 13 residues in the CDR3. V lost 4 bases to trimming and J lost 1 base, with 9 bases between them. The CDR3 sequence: CSVVAGGTDTQYF. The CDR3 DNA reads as TGCAGCGTTGTGGCCGGCGGCACAGATACGCAGTATTTT.

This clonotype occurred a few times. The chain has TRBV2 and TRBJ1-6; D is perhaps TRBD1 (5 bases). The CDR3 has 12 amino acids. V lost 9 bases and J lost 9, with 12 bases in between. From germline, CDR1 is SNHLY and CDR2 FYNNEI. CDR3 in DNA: TGTGCCAGTCGGGGGTTTGGTTCACCCCTCCACTTT. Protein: CASRGFGSPLHF.

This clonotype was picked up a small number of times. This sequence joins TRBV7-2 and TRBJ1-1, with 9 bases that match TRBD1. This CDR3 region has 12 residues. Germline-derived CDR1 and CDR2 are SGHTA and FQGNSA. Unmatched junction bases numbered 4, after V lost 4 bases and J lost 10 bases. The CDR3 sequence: CASSSQGQGAFF. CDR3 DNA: TGTGCCAGCAGCTCACAGGGACAGGGAGCTTTCTTT. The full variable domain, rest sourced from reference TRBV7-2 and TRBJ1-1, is GAGVSQSPSNKVTEKGKDVELRCDPISGHTALYWYRQSLGQGLEFLIYFQGNSAPDKSGLPSDRFSAERTGGSVSTLTIQRTQQEDSAVYLCASSSQGQGAFFGQGTRLTVV.

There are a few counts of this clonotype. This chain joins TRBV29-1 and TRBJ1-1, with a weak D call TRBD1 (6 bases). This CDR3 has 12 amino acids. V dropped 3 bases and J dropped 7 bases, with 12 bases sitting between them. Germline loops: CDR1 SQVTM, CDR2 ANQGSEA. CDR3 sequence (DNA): TGCAGCGTTGATCGGGGCAGGGGTGAAGCTTTCTTT. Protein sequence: CSVDRGRGEAFF.

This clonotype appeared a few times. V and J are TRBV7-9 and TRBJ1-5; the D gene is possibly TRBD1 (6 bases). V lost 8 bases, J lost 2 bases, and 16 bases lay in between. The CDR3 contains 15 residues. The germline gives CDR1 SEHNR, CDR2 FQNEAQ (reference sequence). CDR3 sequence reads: CASGSTGLGNQPQHF. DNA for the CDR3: TGTGCCAGCGGGTCGACAGGTTTGGGCAATCAGCCCCAGCATTTT.

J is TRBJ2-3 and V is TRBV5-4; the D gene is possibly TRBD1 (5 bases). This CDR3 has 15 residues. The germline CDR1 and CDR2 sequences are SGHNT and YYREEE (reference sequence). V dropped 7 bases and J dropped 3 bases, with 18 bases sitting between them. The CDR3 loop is CASRGSWQGTDTQYF. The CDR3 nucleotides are TGTGCCAGCCGAGGATCTTGGCAGGGAACAGATACGCAGTATTTT.

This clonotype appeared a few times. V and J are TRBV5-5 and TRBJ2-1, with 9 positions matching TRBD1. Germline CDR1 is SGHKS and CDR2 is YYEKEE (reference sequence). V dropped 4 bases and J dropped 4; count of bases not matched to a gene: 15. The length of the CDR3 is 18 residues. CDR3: CASSMRTGDVSAYNEQFF. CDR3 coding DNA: TGTGCCAGCAGCATGAGGACAGGGGATGTTAGTGCGTACAATGAGCAGTTCTTC.

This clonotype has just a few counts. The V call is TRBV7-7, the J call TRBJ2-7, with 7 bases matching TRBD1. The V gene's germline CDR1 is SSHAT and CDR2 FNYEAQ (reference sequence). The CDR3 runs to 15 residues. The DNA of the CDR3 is TGTGCTAGCAGCTTAGACCGGGACAGCTTGTACGAGCAGTACGTC. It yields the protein CASSLDRDSLYEQYV.

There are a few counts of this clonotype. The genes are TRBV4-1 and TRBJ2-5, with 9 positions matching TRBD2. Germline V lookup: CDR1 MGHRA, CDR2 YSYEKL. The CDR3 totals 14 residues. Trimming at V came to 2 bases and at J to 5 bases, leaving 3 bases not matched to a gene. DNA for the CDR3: TGCGCCAGCAGCCAATTAGGACTAGCGGAGACCCAGTACTTC. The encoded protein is CASSQLGLAETQYF.

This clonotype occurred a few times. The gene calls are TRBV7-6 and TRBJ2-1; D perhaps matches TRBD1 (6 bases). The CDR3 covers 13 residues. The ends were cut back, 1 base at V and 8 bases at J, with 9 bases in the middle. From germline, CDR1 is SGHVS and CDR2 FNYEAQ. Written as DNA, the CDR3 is TGTGCCAGCAGCTTAGGGCCAGGGGATGAGCAGTTCTTC. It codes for CASSLGPGDEQFF.

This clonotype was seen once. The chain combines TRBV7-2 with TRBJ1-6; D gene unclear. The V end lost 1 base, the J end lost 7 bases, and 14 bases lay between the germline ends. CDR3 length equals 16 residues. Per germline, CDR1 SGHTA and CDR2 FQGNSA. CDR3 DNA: TGTGCCAGCAGCTTAGACGGCGGTACAAGGAATTCACCCCTCCACTTT. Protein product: CASSLDGGTRNSPLHF. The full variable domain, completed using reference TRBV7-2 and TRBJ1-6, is GAGVSQSPSNKVTEKGKDVELRCDPISGHTALYWYRQSLGQGLEFLIYFQGNSAPDKSGLPSDRFSAERTGGSVSTLTIQRTQQEDSAVYLCASSLDGGTRNSPLHFGNGTRLTVT.